One and the same sample provided the 10 T cell receptor beta chains below, sequenced in a study of blood T cell repertoires in COVID-19. The protocol was immunoSEQ multiplex PCR, while the TCRdb copy is restricted to in-frame clones and leaves out a portion. This table has 150,000 to 200,000 clones, 82% appearing once. Sequenced: peripheral blood. Receptor source: a woman aged 70-85 years with acute or convalescent COVID-19.

The V call is TRBV5-1, the J call TRBJ2-1, with 12 bases identical to TRBD2. The CDR3 totals 18 residues. Per the germline V gene, CDR1 is SGHRS and CDR2 is YFSETQ. The V and J ends lost 2 bases and 8 bases, in that order; junction bases with no gene match: 14. CDR3 in amino acids: CASSFARLAGADLDEQFF. In DNA, the CDR3 is TGCGCCAGCAGCTTCGCCCGACTAGCGGGAGCGGACCTCGATGAGCAGTTCTTC.

The V gene is TRBV14, the J gene TRBJ2-1, with D tentatively TRBD1 (5 bases). There are 12 residues in the CDR3. V was cut by 4 bases and J by 7 bases, with 8 bases left in between. Germline lookup yields CDR1 SGHDN and CDR2 FVKESK. The CDR3 loop reads CASSPQGNEQFF. The DNA of the CDR3 is TGTGCCAGCAGCCCGCAGGGAAATGAGCAGTTCTTC.

The chain combines TRBV5-1 with TRBJ1-1; 7 bases align to TRBD1. J was trimmed by 1 base and V by 1 base; bases with no gene match: 7. Germline values: CDR1 SGHRS, CDR2 YFSETQ. The CDR3 extends over 16 amino acids. Written as DNA, the CDR3 is TGCGCCAGCAGCTTGCAGGCAGGGGGACCGAACACTGAAGCTTTCTTT. It translates to CASSLQAGGPNTEAFF.

The rearrangement links TRBV5-1 to TRBJ2-5; D is perhaps TRBD2 (5 bases). CDR1 is SGHRS, CDR2 YFSETQ, per germline. Trimming took off 4 bases at V and 1 base at J, with 14 bases between the two ends. CDR3 length equals 15 residues. CDR3 region: CASSEVPGTQETQYF. The CDR3 nucleotides read TGCGCCAGCAGCGAGGTACCGGGAACCCAAGAGACCCAGTACTTC.

The rearrangement links TRBV19 to TRBJ2-3, with TRBD1 identical over 10 bases. CDR1 is LNHDA, CDR2 SQIVND, per germline (reference sequence). J was trimmed by 3 bases and V by 6 bases; bases with no gene match: 6. The CDR3 is 15 amino acids. The CDR3 sequence is CASSNRQGATDTQYF. As DNA, the CDR3 is TGTGCCAGTAGCAACCGACAGGGGGCAACAGATACGCAGTATTTT.

This rearrangement joins TRBV7-2 to TRBJ2-3; the D gene is possibly TRBD2 (6 bases). Trimming took off 0 bases at V and 6 bases at J, with 7 bases between the two ends. The CDR3 has 13 residues. The germline gives CDR1 SGHTA, CDR2 FQGNSA. The CDR3 loop is CASSLARGDTQYF. Written as DNA, the CDR3 is TGTGCCAGCAGCTTAGCCCGGGGGGATACGCAGTATTTT. Filled out from reference TRBV7-2 and TRBJ2-3, the complete variable domain reads GAGVSQSPSNKVTEKGKDVELRCDPISGHTALYWYRQSLGQGLEFLIYFQGNSAPDKSGLPSDRFSAERTGGSVSTLTIQRTQQEDSAVYLCASSLARGDTQYFGPGTRLTVL.

This chain links TRBV5-1 with TRBJ1-1; perhaps TRBD1 as D (5 bases). Deletions cut 5 bases from V and 1 base from J, with 15 bases between. In germline, CDR1 is SGHRS, CDR2 YFSETQ. CDR3 size: 15 residues. CDR3 coding DNA: TGCGCCAGCAGGCGCGATGGGGACTGGAACACTGAAGCTTTCTTT. Translation: CASRRDGDWNTEAFF.

This rearrangement joins TRBV7-8 to TRBJ1-2; D unclear. The V gene lost 2 bases and the J gene lost 5 bases, with 9 bases spanning the gap. Germline loops: CDR1 SGHVS, CDR2 FQNEAQ. There are 13 residues in the CDR3. The CDR3 region is CASSLTGRYGYTF. CDR3 sequence (DNA): TGTGCCAGCAGCTTAACGGGGAGATATGGCTACACCTTC.

The chain employs TRBV6-6 and TRBJ1-2; D is ambiguous. There are 14 residues in the CDR3. CDR1 is MNHNY, CDR2 SVGAGI, per germline (reference sequence). The ends were cut back, 5 bases at V and 6 bases at J, with 16 bases in the middle. This CDR3 is CASSLEGDWDGYTF. For the CDR3, the DNA is TGTGCCAGCAGTCTAGAAGGAGATTGGGATGGCTACACCTTC.

The chain is built from TRBV18 and TRBJ1-1; TRBD1 is a possible D gene (5 bases). The germline V gene has CDR1 KGHSH and CDR2 LQKENI. The CDR3 loop spans 14 amino acids. V lost 1 base and J lost 0, with 6 bases in between. The CDR3, as DNA: TGTGCCAGCTCACCACAGACAGTGAACACTGAAGCTTTCTTT. Residues: CASSPQTVNTEAFF.